The present T cell receptor beta chain was sequenced within a study of T cells in Graves' hyperthyroidism and ophthalmopathy. Using RNA transcripts as the source, TCR beta CDR3 regions were amplified. The HTBI primer set drove a first-round RT-PCR of the TCR CDR3. TCRdb called the multiplex PCR reads again in MiXCR, with one record for every CDR3 protein. There are approximately 590,000 distinct CDR3 sequences in the sample; 46% occur only once, and approximately 8.2% lies in the top ten. Study-level points and caveats: Ophthalmopathy was separated from stable hyperthyroidism by a 13 V-J model. Blood also showed most of the thyroid clonotypes that were expanded above 0.001.

Per the germline V gene, CDR1 is SGHRS and CDR2 is YFSETQ. The CDR3 loop spans 15 amino acids. V shed 4 bases and J 3 bases; nucleotides not matched to a gene: 3. Stable Graves' hyperthyroidism meant no ophthalmopathy progression within 18 months. Criteria for exclusion of patients were uncontrolled infection, other autoimmune disease, pregnancy or lactation. Regarding this clonotype: Its matching antigen is unknown.

The chain employs TRBV5-1 and TRBJ2-7; TRBD2 aligns across 14 bases. The sequencing sample was made of peripheral blood or thyroid tissue (not recorded which). The source is a woman aged 18-35 years with Graves' hyperthyroidism. This CDR3 reads CASSAGLAGDYEQYF. CDR3 nucleotides: TGCGCCAGCAGCGCGGGACTAGCGGGGGACTACGAGCAGTACTTC.